This is a list of T cell receptor beta chains from one sample in a study of CD8+ T cells in alopecia areata. TCRdb keeps only in-frame clones here, not all; method: immunoSEQ multiplex PCR. The sample carries about 20,000 clones, roughly two thirds recorded once. Input material: CD4+ Tregs sorted from blood. All receptors come from a human donor with alopecia areata. Both conserved end residues are part of each CDR3. The D gene is left open where the match is weak. Clone size appears in some rows only: once, few, many, or a class for an expanded clone.

clone size	V gene	D gene	J gene	CDR3 protein	CDR3 DNA
-	TRBV5-6	TRBD1	TRBJ2-7	CASSHPGGEQYF	TGTGCCAGCAGTCATCCAGGGGGCGAGCAGTACTTC
-	TRBV7-2	-	TRBJ2-3	CASSPRSPASTDTQYF	TGTGCCAGCAGCCCCCGAAGTCCAGCTAGCACAGATACGCAGTATTTT
-	TRBV5-1	-	TRBJ2-3	CASTLALDTDTQYF	TGCGCCAGCACCCTAGCGTTGGACACAGATACGCAGTATTTT
-	TRBV11-3	TRBD2	TRBJ2-7	CASKSASGDAAYEQYF	TGTGCCAGCAAATCCGCTAGCGGGGATGCTGCCTACGAGCAGTACTTC
few	TRBV2	-	TRBJ2-5	CASTSTPSTGQYF	TGTGCCAGCACGTCCACACCGTCAACCGGGCAGTACTTC
-	TRBV30	-	TRBJ1-2	CAWSTEEIYGYTF	TGTGCCTGGAGTACTGAGGAAATCTATGGCTACACCTTC
-	TRBV7-9	-	TRBJ2-3	CASSLVGGYTDTQYF	TGTGCCAGCAGCTTAGTCGGCGGGTACACAGATACGCAGTATTTT
-	TRBV9	-	TRBJ2-3	CASSVDSRPTDTQYF	TGTGCCAGCAGCGTAGATTCTCGACCGACAGATACGCAGTATTTT
-	TRBV7-2	TRBD1	TRBJ1-5	CASSRQGGNQPQHF	TGTGCCAGCAGCCGACAGGGGGGAAATCAGCCCCAGCATTTT
-	TRBV7-9	TRBD1	TRBJ1-4	CASRAGGADEKLFF	TGTGCCAGCAGGGCAGGGGGCGCGGATGAAAAACTGTTTTTT
few	TRBV5-1	TRBD2	TRBJ2-5	CASRELAGNQETQYF	TGCGCCAGCAGGGAGTTAGCGGGAAATCAAGAGACCCAGTACTTC
-	TRBV5-1	-	TRBJ2-5	CASSLGEETQYF	TGCGCCAGCAGCTTGGGGGAAGAGACCCAGTACTTC
-	TRBV6-6	TRBD1	TRBJ1-5	CASRGQGAGNQPQHF	TGTGCCAGCAGAGGACAGGGGGCAGGGAATCAGCCCCAGCATTTT
-	TRBV29-1	-	TRBJ2-3	CSVERGTSTDTQYF	TGCAGCGTTGAAAGGGGGACTAGCACAGATACGCAGTATTTT
-	TRBV29-1	-	TRBJ2-5	CSVGDGGAQYF	TGCAGCGTTGGAGACGGAGGGGCCCAGTACTTC
-	TRBV9	-	TRBJ2-7	CASSGDVLSEQYF	TGTGCCAGCAGCGGGGACGTCCTGAGCGAGCAGTACTTC
-	TRBV7-2	TRBD2	TRBJ2-1	CASSETSLHEQFF	TGTGCCAGCAGCGAGACTAGCTTGCATGAGCAGTTCTTC
few	TRBV28	-	TRBJ2-7	CASSHTQTEQYF	TGTGCCAGCAGCCATACACAGACCGAGCAGTACTTC
-	TRBV7-9	-	TRBJ2-3	CASNPLSTDTQYF	TGTGCCAGCAACCCTTTAAGCACAGATACGCAGTATTTT
-	TRBV28	-	TRBJ2-5	CASSLLGQRGETQYF	TGTGCCAGCAGTTTACTAGGACAAAGGGGAGAGACCCAGTACTTC
-	TRBV13	-	TRBJ1-1	CASSLRNTEAFF	TGTGCCAGCAGCCTAAGAAACACTGAAGCTTTCTTT
-	TRBV2	TRBD2	TRBJ2-1	CASRGLAGDNEQFF	TGTGCCAGCAGGGGACTAGCGGGAGACAATGAGCAGTTCTTC
-	TRBV28	TRBD2	TRBJ2-5	CASSLAGGVETQYF	TGTGCCAGCAGTTTAGCGGGGGGCGTCGAGACCCAGTACTTC
few	TRBV5-1	-	TRBJ2-1	CASSLDSSNEQFF	TGCGCCAGCAGCTTGGACAGTTCCAATGAGCAGTTCTTC
-	TRBV20-1	-	TRBJ2-7	CSARIVYEQYF	TGCAGTGCTAGGATTGTATACGAGCAGTACTTC
-	TRBV28	-	TRBJ2-7	CASTSLRGGEQYF	TGTGCCAGCACCTCGCTCAGGGGGGGAGAGCAGTACTTC
-	TRBV7-2	-	TRBJ2-1	CASSLHARGAGDNEQFF	TGTGCCAGCAGCTTACACGCTCGGGGAGCGGGTGACAATGAGCAGTTCTTC
-	TRBV5-1	-	TRBJ2-6	CASSLRRSGANVLTF	TGCGCCAGCAGCTTGAGGAGGTCTGGGGCCAACGTCCTGACTTTC
-	TRBV11-2	-	TRBJ2-1	CASSTGQRTTYNEQFF	TGTGCCAGCAGCACGGGGCAGCGGACCACCTACAATGAGCAGTTCTTC
-	TRBV29-1	TRBD2	TRBJ2-1	CSVVTSGRNEQFF	TGCAGCGTGGTGACTAGCGGGAGAAATGAGCAGTTCTTC
-	TRBV2	-	TRBJ1-1	CASSGFEAFF	TGTGCCAGCAGTGGGTTCGAGGCTTTCTTT
-	TRBV11-2	-	TRBJ2-1	CASSLNAVNEQFF	TGTGCCAGCAGCTTAAACGCAGTAAATGAGCAGTTCTTC
-	TRBV7-2	-	TRBJ2-4	CASSLASGGLVKNIQYF	TGTGCCAGCAGCTTAGCGTCCGGCGGGCTTGTCAAAAACATTCAGTACTTC
-	TRBV7-3	TRBD1	TRBJ2-1	CASSGKGQGSYNEQFF	TGTGCCAGCAGCGGGAAAGGACAGGGTTCCTACAATGAGCAGTTCTTC
few	TRBV5-1	-	TRBJ2-7	CASSHQGFDEQYF	TGCGCCAGCAGTCACCAGGGCTTCGACGAGCAGTACTTC
-	TRBV11-2	-	TRBJ2-2	CASSQLAGNTGELFF	TGTGCCAGCAGCCAGCTGGCAGGGAACACCGGGGAGCTGTTTTTT
-	TRBV7-9	-	TRBJ2-1	CASSLILQGLGHNEQFF	TGTGCCAGCAGCTTAATTCTACAGGGCTTGGGACACAATGAGCAGTTCTTC